Sequencing of this TCR beta chain was carried out in a study of T cell changes during pregnancy in multiple sclerosis. Clones were sequenced by immunoSEQ multiplex PCR, and TCRdb holds only the in-frame ones, with some missing. Of about 67,000 clones in the sample, 90% are singletons; the top ten hold around 1.5%. Trimming took 4 bases from V and 2 from J, leaving 5 bases between them. This CDR3 contains 12 residues. Germline V gives CDR1 MDHEN, CDR2 SYDVKM. The receptor was isolated from a female donor with multiple sclerosis, enrolled in a pregnancy study. The V call is TRBV28, the J call TRBJ1-2; D not resolved. The source was peripheral blood, collected in the third trimester of pregnancy. The CDR3 sequence is CASSSPNYGYTF. CDR3 bases: TGTGCCAGCAGTTCTCCCAACTATGGCTACACCTTC.